The source of this TCR beta chain is a study of human T cells and chemical hapten exposure. Study findings and constraints: Among TCRs, those above 1 in 1000 frequency were unaffected by DPC sensitization. Each of the donors had alopecia, so their immune responses may not resemble those of healthy people.

The library attached unique molecular identifiers to individual cDNA molecules. TCRdb re-called the RACE reads with MiXCR, one entry per CDR3 protein. The profile shows about 69,000 distinct CDR3 sequences, around a third of them singletons. This clonotype was observed a few times. What it binds is not known. CDR1 MDHEN and CDR2 SYDVKM come from the germline V gene. The CDR3 has 14 residues. Trimming pared 5 bases from V and 7 bases from J, leaving 17 bases between. Time point indicated: patch test 1, 2 weeks after DPC sensitization. Treatment defined: therapeutic diphenylcyclopropenone sensitization with weekly scalp DPC. In every case, blood was obtained before the patch test was applied.

The sample in question was whole blood, obtained in connection with sensitization to the hapten diphenylcyclopropenone (DPC). This receptor was obtained from a man aged 40-50 years with alopecia areata. Some clones in this sample may be carry-over from other donors' samples. The chain has TRBV28 and TRBJ1-2, with D possibly being TRBD1 (6 bases). DNA for the CDR3: TGTGCCAGCAGTGTCCTGCAGGGGCATAGTGGCTACACCTTC. Translated, it gives CASSVLQGHSGYTF.